What follows are 13 T cell receptor beta chains derived from one specimen sequenced in a study of blood T cell repertoires in COVID-19. Assay: immunoSEQ multiplex PCR; the TCRdb copy retains only in-frame clones and omits some. The table records about 480,000 clones, around 87% of them present only once. Sequenced sample: PBMCs or T cells enriched from blood (not recorded which). These receptors were collected from a woman in her forties who had recovered from COVID-19.

This chain links TRBV6-4 with TRBJ1-1; D is unclear. The V gene's germline CDR1 is MRHNA and CDR2 SNTAGT. The CDR3 totals 11 residues. V lost 10 bases and J 2 bases, leaving 8 bases between the germline ends. CDR3 residues: CANRSNTEAFF. The DNA for the CDR3 is TGTGCCAACAGATCTAACACTGAAGCTTTCTTT.

V usage is TRBV7-2 and J usage is TRBJ2-5; 11 bases are shared with TRBD2. The CDR3 extends over 16 amino acids. The trim removed 4 bases at V and 1 base at J, leaving 5 bases unmatched. CDR1 SGHTA and CDR2 FQGNSA come from the germline V gene. The CDR3 sequence is CASSWAGTSGQETQYF. As DNA, the CDR3 is TGTGCCAGCAGCTGGGCCGGGACTAGCGGCCAAGAGACCCAGTACTTC.

The V and J genes are TRBV11-2 and TRBJ2-5; possibly TRBD1 for D (6 bases). The ends were cut back, 4 bases at V and 3 bases at J, with 18 bases in the middle. The germline V gene encodes CDR1 SGHAT and CDR2 FQNNGV. CDR3 length equals 16 residues. CDR3 DNA: TGTGCCAGCAGCTGGGGACACACGAAAGCAGAAGAGACCCAGTACTTC. It specifies CASSWGHTKAEETQYF.

CDR3 residues: CASSLTSGSPGANVLTF. CDR3 bases: TGTGCCAGCAGCTTAACTAGCGGGAGTCCTGGGGCCAACGTCCTGACTTTC. The chain couples TRBV7-9 to TRBJ2-6; 11 bases are shared with TRBD2. Per the germline V gene, CDR1 is SEHNR and CDR2 is FQNEAQ (reference sequence). The CDR3 totals 17 residues. The V segment lost 2 bases and the J segment 2 bases; nucleotides outside the gene matches: 2.

This chain connects TRBV6-2 or TRBV6-3 to TRBJ2-3; D not certain. CDR3 size: 13 residues. Germline V gene sequence: CDR1 MNHEY, CDR2 SVGEGT. V lost 2 bases and J 10 bases, leaving 13 bases between the germline ends. The CDR3 here is CASSYTQVDSQYF. Written as DNA, the CDR3 is TGTGCCAGCAGTTACACTCAAGTTGATTCGCAGTATTTT.

The chain couples TRBV5-1 to TRBJ2-7; no clear D gene. Germline-derived CDR1 and CDR2 are SGHRS and YFSETQ. The CDR3 runs 14 residues. Trimming shortened V by 5 bases and J by 1 base, and 13 bases separated the two germline ends. The DNA of the CDR3 is TGCGCCAGCAGGTTAGTTAAAGAGTCCTACGAGCAGTACTTC. It translates to CASRLVKESYEQYF.

The V call is TRBV7-8, the J call TRBJ1-4; D not resolved. Trimming removed 5 bases at V and 3 bases at J, with 4 bases between. The CDR3 extends over 12 amino acids. Germline V CDR1 and CDR2: SGHVS, FQNEAQ. CDR3 in amino acids: CASSPSNEKLFF. The CDR3 DNA is TGTGCCAGCAGCCCCTCTAATGAAAAACTGTTTTTT.

J is TRBJ1-2 and V is TRBV4-1; no clear D. Germline V gene sequence: CDR1 MGHRA, CDR2 YSYEKL. CDR3 length equals 13 residues. With 4 bases removed from V and 8 bases from J, the gap between germline ends came to 14 bases. The CDR3 here is CASSPSHRGGYTF. CDR3 bases: TGCGCCAGCAGCCCCTCACACCGGGGAGGCTACACCTTC.

This clone has more than one count but fewer than ten. The chain uses TRBV5-6 and TRBJ2-7, with 10 bases aligning to TRBD2. Germline loops: CDR1 SGHDT, CDR2 YYEEEE. The ends lost 2 bases at V and 2 bases at J; junction bases unmatched: 1. This CDR3 has 14 amino acids. The CDR3 sequence is CASSFGLAAYEQYF. The CDR3 nucleotides read TGTGCCAGCAGCTTCGGACTAGCGGCCTACGAGCAGTACTTC.

The rearrangement uses TRBV11-3 and TRBJ1-3, with TRBD1 as a possible D gene (5 bases). CDR1 and CDR2 from the germline V gene are SGHNT and YENEEA. The V and J ends lost 2 bases and 1 base respectively, with 15 bases between them. The CDR3 is made up of 17 amino acids. The CDR3 coding sequence is TGTGCCAGCAGCTTATTTCGAAGGGGAGGGTCTGGAAACACCATATATTTT. This sequence encodes CASSLFRRGGSGNTIYF.

The rearrangement uses TRBV6-5 and TRBJ1-3; D uncertain. There are 14 residues in the CDR3. Germline CDR1 MNHEY, CDR2 SVGAGI. V lost 7 bases, J lost 3 bases, and 13 bases lay in between. The CDR3 DNA is TGTGCCAGCATAGAGCTGCCTTATGGAAACACCATATATTTT. Translated, it gives CASIELPYGNTIYF.

V gene TRBV19 combines with J gene TRBJ2-1; TRBD2 matches 9 bases. Unmatched junction bases numbered 10, after V lost 6 bases and J lost 4 bases. Per germline, CDR1 LNHDA and CDR2 SQIVND (reference sequence). This CDR3 region has 16 residues. The CDR3 loop reads CASRQLAGGAYNEQFF. The CDR3 coding sequence is TGTGCCAGTAGGCAACTAGCGGGTGGAGCTTACAATGAGCAGTTCTTC.

This clone is a singleton in its sample. This chain connects TRBV4-1 to TRBJ2-1; TRBD2 matches 8 bases. The ends lost 1 base at V and 4 bases at J; junction bases unmatched: 9. Per germline, CDR1 MGHRA and CDR2 YSYEKL. The length of the CDR3 is 17 residues. This CDR3 reads CASSQGSASGRYNEQFF. For the CDR3, the DNA is TGCGCCAGCAGCCAAGGTTCGGCTAGCGGGCGTTACAATGAGCAGTTCTTC.